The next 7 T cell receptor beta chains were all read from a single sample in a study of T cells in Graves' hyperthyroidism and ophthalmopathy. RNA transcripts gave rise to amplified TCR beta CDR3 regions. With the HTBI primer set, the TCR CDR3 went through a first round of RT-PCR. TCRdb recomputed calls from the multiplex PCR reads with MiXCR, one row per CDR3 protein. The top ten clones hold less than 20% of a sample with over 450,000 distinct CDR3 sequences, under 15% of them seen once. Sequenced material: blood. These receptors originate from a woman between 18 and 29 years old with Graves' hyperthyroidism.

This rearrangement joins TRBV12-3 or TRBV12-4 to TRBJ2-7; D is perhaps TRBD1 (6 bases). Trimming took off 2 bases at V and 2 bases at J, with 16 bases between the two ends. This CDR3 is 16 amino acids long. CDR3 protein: CASSLKFSGGPYEQYF. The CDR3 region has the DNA TGTGCCAGCAGTTTAAAGTTTAGTGGGGGCCCCTACGAGCAGTACTTC.

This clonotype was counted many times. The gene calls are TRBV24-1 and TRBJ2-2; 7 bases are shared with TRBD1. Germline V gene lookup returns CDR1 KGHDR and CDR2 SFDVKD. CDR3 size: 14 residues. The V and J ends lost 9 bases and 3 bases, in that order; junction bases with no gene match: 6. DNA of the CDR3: TGTGCCACCCGACGACAGGGAGACACCGGGGAGCTGTTTTTT. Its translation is CATRRQGDTGELFF.

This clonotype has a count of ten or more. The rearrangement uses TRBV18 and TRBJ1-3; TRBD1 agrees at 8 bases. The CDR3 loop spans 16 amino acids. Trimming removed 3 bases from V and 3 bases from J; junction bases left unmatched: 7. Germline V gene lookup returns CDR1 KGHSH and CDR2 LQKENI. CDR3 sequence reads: CASSPVQQGVGNTIYF. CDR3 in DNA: TGTGCCAGCTCACCCGTCCAACAGGGGGTTGGAAACACCATATATTTT. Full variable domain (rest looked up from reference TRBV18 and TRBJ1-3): NAGVMQNPRHLVRRRGQEARLRCSPMKGHSHVYWYRQLPEEGLKFMVYLQKENIIDESGMPKERFSAEFPKEGPSILRIQQVVRGDSAAYFCASSPVQQGVGNTIYFGEGSWLTVV.

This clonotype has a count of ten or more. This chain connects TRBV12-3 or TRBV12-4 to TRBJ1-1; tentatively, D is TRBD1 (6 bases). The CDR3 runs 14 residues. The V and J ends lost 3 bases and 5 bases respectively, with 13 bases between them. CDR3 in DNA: TGTGCCAGCAGTTTTGAGGGGGTGCTGACTGAAGCTTTCTTT. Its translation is CASSFEGVLTEAFF.

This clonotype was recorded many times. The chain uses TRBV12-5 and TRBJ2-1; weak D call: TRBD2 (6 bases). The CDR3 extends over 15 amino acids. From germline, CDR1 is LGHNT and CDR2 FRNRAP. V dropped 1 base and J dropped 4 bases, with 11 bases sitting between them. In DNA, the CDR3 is TGTGCTAGTGGTTTGGACGGGAGCGCTTACAATGAGCAGTTCTTC. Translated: CASGLDGSAYNEQFF.

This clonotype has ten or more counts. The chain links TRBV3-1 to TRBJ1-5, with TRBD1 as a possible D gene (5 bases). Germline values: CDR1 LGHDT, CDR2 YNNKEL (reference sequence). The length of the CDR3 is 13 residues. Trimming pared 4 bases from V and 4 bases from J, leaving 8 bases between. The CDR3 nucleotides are TGTGCCAGCAGCCCCGGGGCAAATCAGCCCCAGCATTTT. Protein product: CASSPGANQPQHF.

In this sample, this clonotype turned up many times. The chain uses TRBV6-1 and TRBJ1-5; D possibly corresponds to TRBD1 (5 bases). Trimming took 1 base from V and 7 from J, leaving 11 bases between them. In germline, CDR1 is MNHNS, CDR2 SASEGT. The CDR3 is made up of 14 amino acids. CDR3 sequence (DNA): TGTGCCAGCAGTGAAGGGGGGACGCGGCAGCCCCAGCATTTT. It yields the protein CASSEGGTRQPQHF.